These 2 T cell receptor beta chains were sequenced from one sample in a study of cytomegalovirus exposure and HLA in healthy donors. This PCR relied on a set of 60 Vbeta primers and 13 Jbeta primers. TCRdb's copy holds only in-frame clones and misses some; the assay was immunoSEQ multiplex PCR. The sample lists about 190,000 clones; around 77% were seen once. The sequencing input was PBMCs. The receptors were gathered from a woman aged 18 to 35 in good health and CMV-seronegative.

The chain carries TRBV19 and TRBJ1-2, with 7 bases fitting TRBD1. Germline-derived CDR1 and CDR2 are LNHDA and SQIVND (reference sequence). The CDR3 has 12 residues. V lost 10 bases to trimming and J lost 2 bases; unmatched junction nucleotides: 4. This CDR3 is CATRDRNYGYTF. CDR3 sequence (DNA): TGTGCCACCAGGGACAGAAACTATGGCTACACCTTC.

The chain joins TRBV6-5 to TRBJ1-1, with a possible D match to TRBD1 (5 bases). Trimming took off 0 bases at V and 4 bases at J, with 15 bases between the two ends. The CDR3 has 16 amino acids. From germline, CDR1 is MNHEY and CDR2 SVGAGI. In DNA form, the CDR3 reads TGTGCCAGCAGTTACTCGACACAGGCCGCAGTCACTGAAGCTTTCTTT. This encodes CASSYSTQAAVTEAFF.